The 22 T cell receptor beta chains below were found in one sample sequenced in a study. TCRdb redid the calling of the 5' RACE reads with MiXCR, one entry per CDR3 protein. Here the sample spans 53,000 or so distinct CDR3 sequences, around 24% being singletons. Material: tumor-infiltrating naive CD4+ T cells sorted from the breast tumor. Subset here: naive CD4+ T cells, CD4+CD45RA+CD25-. These receptors came from a female donor with breast cancer.

This clonotype was recorded a few times. CDR3 coding DNA: TGTGCCAGCAGTTTGACAGATAATCAGCCCCAGCATTTT. Amino acids: CASSLTDNQPQHF. The V call is TRBV6-2 or TRBV6-3, the J call TRBJ1-5; D may be TRBD1 (5 bases). CDR3 length: 13 amino acids. Trimming left V 4 bases short and J 4 bases short, with 8 bases between. CDR1 MNHEY and CDR2 SVGEGT come from the germline V gene.

Many counts were recorded for this clonotype. The V call is TRBV20-1, the J call TRBJ1-2; possibly TRBD1 for D (5 bases). Per the germline V gene, CDR1 is DFQATT and CDR2 is SNEGSKA (reference sequence). The CDR3 is made up of 15 amino acids. The CDR3 region has the DNA TGCAGCACGAAGTTGGTGGACATCTCTATTTATGGCTACACCTTC. It yields the protein CSTKLVDISIYGYTF.

The chain has TRBV20-1 and TRBJ2-3, with 8 positions matching TRBD2. CDR1 is DFQATT, CDR2 SNEGSKA, per germline (reference sequence). This CDR3 spans 16 amino acids. With V trimmed by 3 bases and J by 1 base, 9 bases remained unmatched. In nucleotides, the CDR3 is TGCAGTGCTAGCGGGGGGGCCCAGTTAGGCACAGATACGCAGTATTTT. This translates into CSASGGAQLGTDTQYF.

Only a few counts were recorded for this clonotype. CDR3 in DNA: TGCAGTGCTAGCTTCCAGACAGGGGGCGCTTGGTTGAATACGCAGTATTTT. Translated, it gives CSASFQTGGAWLNTQYF. V usage is TRBV20-1 and J usage is TRBJ2-3, with 10 positions matching TRBD1. The CDR3 runs 17 residues. In germline, CDR1 is DFQATT, CDR2 SNEGSKA (reference sequence). Trimming cost V 3 bases and J 7 bases; bases outside gene matches: 16.

This clonotype was seen at least ten times. This chain uses TRBV5-1 with TRBJ1-5, with D maybe TRBD1 (5 bases). This CDR3 is built from 15 residues. V lost 4 bases and J 1 base, leaving 12 bases between the germline ends. CDR1 and CDR2 (germline): SGHRS, YFSETQ. The CDR3 region has the DNA TGCGCCAGCAGCCCCTGGGCAGGGAGCAATCAGCCCCAGCATTTT. It is translated as CASSPWAGSNQPQHF. Full variable domain (missing parts from reference TRBV5-1 and TRBJ1-5): KAGVTQTPRYLIKTRGQQVTLSCSPISGHRSVSWYQQTPGQGLQFLFEYFSETQRNKGNFPGRFSGRQFSNSRSEMNVSTLELGDSALYLCASSPWAGSNQPQHFGDGTRLSIL.

This clonotype has only one observation. This sequence joins TRBV13 and TRBJ1-2; 7 nucleotides line up with TRBD1. CDR3 length: 15 amino acids. With 4 bases clipped from V and 4 bases from J, the junction kept 9 bases outside the gene matches. Germline CDR1 reads PRHDT; CDR2 reads FYEKMQ (reference sequence). The CDR3 spells CASSSSGGGTYGYTF. CDR3 coding DNA: TGTGCCAGCAGCTCGTCAGGGGGAGGAACCTATGGCTACACCTTC.

On this clonotype itself: A single base separates this from a much larger clone, so it may be a read error. The V gene is TRBV7-2, the J gene TRBJ1-6, with D unclear. The germline CDR1 and CDR2 sequences are SGHTA and FQGNSA. This CDR3 contains 14 residues. Here the CDR3 DNA reads TGTGCCAGCGGAGTGACGGCTTATAATTCACCCCTCCGCTTT. This sequence encodes CASGVTAYNSPLRF.

The V call is TRBV20-1, the J call TRBJ2-3; 13 bases align to TRBD2. The V and J ends lost 5 bases and 2 bases, in that order; junction bases with no gene match: 7. The germline V gene has CDR1 DFQATT and CDR2 SNEGSKA (reference sequence). The CDR3 loop spans 16 amino acids. CDR3 protein: CSAGPTSGGPTDTQYF. The CDR3 nucleotides are TGCAGTGCTGGTCCGACTAGCGGGGGGCCCACAGATACGCAGTATTTT.

This clonotype turned up a few times. The chain uses TRBV2 and TRBJ2-3; D gene unclear. In germline, CDR1 is SNHLY, CDR2 FYNNEI. CDR3 length equals 13 residues. V was pared by 4 bases and J by 2 bases, with 7 bases between. The CDR3 loop is CASSGSFTDTQYF. DNA of the CDR3: TGTGCCAGCAGTGGATCCTTCACAGATACGCAGTATTTT.

The chain carries TRBV5-6 and TRBJ2-2, with TRBD1 identical over 8 bases. The ends lost 2 bases at V and 4 bases at J; junction bases unmatched: 4. CDR1 is SGHDT, CDR2 YYEEEE, per germline. This CDR3 is 15 amino acids long. CDR3 coding DNA: TGTGCCAGCAGCTTTGACAGGGGAAGCACCGGGGAGCTGTTTTTT. This encodes CASSFDRGSTGELFF.

Notes on this clonotype: An end of the junction differs from the germline gene, which may be a read error. This sequence joins TRBV20-1 and TRBJ2-7, with D hard to call. The CDR3 runs to 11 residues. Germline-derived CDR1 and CDR2 are DFQATT and SNEGSKA (reference sequence). The CDR3 loop reads CSGALSYEQHF. The CDR3 coding sequence is TGCAGTGGGGCGCTTTCCTACGAGCAGCACTTC.

In the case of this clonotype: Relative to the germline gene, one junction end is altered; a read error may explain this. DNA of the CDR3: TGTGCCGGCAGTTCCGAGCGGGAGGGCCATACAGATACGCAGTATTTT. Residues: CAGSSEREGHTDTQYF. The chain recombines TRBV6-5 with TRBJ2-3, with 10 bases fitting TRBD2. The CDR3 consists of 16 residues. Germline CDR1 and CDR2: MNHEY and SVGAGI.

In its sample, this clonotype was seen many times. The J gene is TRBJ2-7, the V gene TRBV28, with TRBD1 identical over 11 bases. This CDR3 has 15 residues. In germline, CDR1 is MDHEN, CDR2 SYDVKM. Trimming took 5 bases from V and 2 from J; bases not matched to a gene: 5. CDR3 sequence reads: CASSDPGQGAYEQYF. CDR3 DNA: TGTGCCAGCAGTGATCCGGGACAGGGGGCCTACGAGCAGTACTTC. Using reference TRBV28 and TRBJ2-7 for the parts outside the CDR3, the full variable domain is DVKVTQSSRYLVKRTGEKVFLECVQDMDHENMFWYRQDPGLGLRLIYFSYDVKMKEKGDIPEGYSVSREKKERFSLILESASTNQTSMYLCASSDPGQGAYEQYFGPGTRLTVT.

Comment on this clonotype: As the CDR3 is not closed by the conserved phenylalanine or tryptophan, this likely results from a read error. The rearrangement links TRBV7-2 to TRBJ1-5; D unresolved. The V gene's germline CDR1 is SGHTA and CDR2 FQGNSA. The germline V and J ends were trimmed by 3 bases and 0 bases, with 12 bases remaining between them. The CDR3 is 16 residues long. This CDR3 is CASSLRGPLSNQPQHS. In DNA form, the CDR3 reads TGTGCCAGCAGCTTGCGAGGACCCCTTAGCAATCAGCCCCAGCATTCT.

Many counts were recorded for this clonotype. J is TRBJ1-3 and V is TRBV29-1; the match to TRBD1 covers 9 bases. V was clipped by 7 bases and J by 4 bases; unmatched bases: 5. This CDR3 comprises 13 residues. The germline CDR1 and CDR2 sequences are SQVTM and ANQGSEA. CDR3 loop: CSAGQGAGNTIYF. As DNA, the CDR3 is TGCAGCGCGGGACAGGGTGCGGGAAACACCATATATTTT.

A note on this clonotype: At one end, the junction sequence differs from germline, possibly due to a read error. The chain couples TRBV6-6 to TRBJ1-5; D unclear. This CDR3 spans 13 amino acids. Germline-derived CDR1 and CDR2 are MNHNY and SVGAGI (reference sequence). Here the CDR3 DNA reads TGTGCCAGCAGGGACTATAGCAATCAGCCCCAGAATTTT. Its translation: CASRDYSNQPQNF.

As regards this clonotype: A much more abundant neighbour one base away suggests this may be a read error. Because the CDR3 is missing its conserved closing phenylalanine or tryptophan, this is likely a read error. V gene TRBV20-1 combines with J gene TRBJ2-7, with D perhaps matching TRBD1 (6 bases). Trimming left V 5 bases short and J 3 bases short, with 17 bases between. The germline V gene encodes CDR1 DFQATT and CDR2 SNEGSKA (reference sequence). This CDR3 region has 14 residues. CDR3 DNA: TGCAGTGCTGCTCCGGGACACGTCCTCTACGAGCAGTACTCC. Protein product: CSAAPGHVLYEQYS.

CDR3 sequence: CASTEERTARYNEQFF. CDR3 sequence (DNA): TGTGCCAGCACCGAAGAGAGGACTGCCCGCTACAATGAGCAGTTCTTC. The V gene is TRBV6-1, the J gene TRBJ2-1, with a weak D call TRBD2 (5 bases). CDR3 length equals 16 residues. The germline V gene has CDR1 MNHNS and CDR2 SASEGT. V lost 7 bases, J lost 3 bases, and 19 bases lay in between.

This clonotype was found a few times. A much larger clone differs from this one at a single base, so this may be a read error. The chain's CDR3 is CASGAYKEQFF. The DNA of the CDR3 is TGTGCCAGCGGCGCGTACAAGGAGCAGTTCTTC. The chain uses TRBV7-2 and TRBJ2-1; D is ambiguous. Looked up from germline, CDR1 is SGHTA and CDR2 is FQGNSA. This CDR3 is 11 amino acids long. Full variable domain (rest looked up from reference TRBV7-2 and TRBJ2-1): GAGVSQSPSNKVTEKGKDVELRCDPISGHTALYWYRQSLGQGLEFLIYFQGNSAPDKSGLPSDRFSAERTGGSVSTLTIQRTQQEDSAVYLCASGAYKEQFFGPGTRLTVL.

Only a few counts were recorded for this clonotype. The J gene is TRBJ1-5, the V gene TRBV5-1, with 7 bases aligning to TRBD1. Germline V CDR1 and CDR2: SGHRS, YFSETQ. V lost 0 bases and J lost 6; bases outside the gene matches: 6. This CDR3 is built from 15 residues. CDR3 nucleotide sequence: TGCGCCAGCAGCTTGGATAAGGGGGCAGGTCAGCCCCAGCATTTT. Its translation: CASSLDKGAGQPQHF.

CDR3 nucleotides: TGTGCCAGCAGCGCGACAGATAATTCACCCCTCCACTTT. This codes for CASSATDNSPLHF. The V gene is TRBV7-3, the J gene TRBJ1-6, with D perhaps TRBD1 (5 bases). Germline values: CDR1 SGHTA, CDR2 FQGTGA. With 5 bases removed from V and 5 bases from J, the gap between germline ends came to 7 bases. There are 13 residues in the CDR3.

In regard to this clonotype: The CDR3 carries no conserved terminal phenylalanine or tryptophan, so it likely arises from a read error. The DNA is left out, because the CDR3 cannot be placed on it with certainty; the CDR3 is given as TCRdb lists it. The chain combines TRBV20-1 with TRBJ2-5; TRBD2 is taken as the D call from the table, unchecked against the DNA. The CDR3 totals 14 residues, both ends included. Germline lookup yields CDR1 DFQATT and CDR2 SNEGSKA (reference sequence). Here the CDR3 reads CSAPHAPRQETQYI.